The 9 T cell receptor beta chains reported below all come from one sample, sequenced in a study of T cells in Graves' hyperthyroidism and ophthalmopathy. Researchers took RNA transcripts and amplified the TCR beta CDR3 regions from them. HTBI primers were employed in a first-round RT-PCR of the TCR CDR3. In TCRdb, the multiplex PCR reads were re-called with MiXCR into one record per CDR3 protein. The table shows more than 300,000 distinct CDR3 sequences, with roughly a sixth occurring only once. Sequencing was carried out using blood. The receptors come from a woman between 25 and 40 years old with Graves' hyperthyroidism that later progressed to Graves' ophthalmopathy.

This clonotype was found many times. CDR3: CAISGGQLGYTF. CDR3 in DNA: TGTGCCATCTCCGGGGGGCAATTGGGCTACACCTTC. The rearrangement joins TRBV10-3 to TRBJ1-2, with D possibly TRBD1 on 6 matching bases. Germline assignment: CDR1 ENHRY and CDR2 SYGVKD. Trimming took 8 bases from V and 8 from J, leaving 15 bases between them. The CDR3 loop spans 12 amino acids.

This clonotype was observed many times. CDR3 protein: CASSLGPPLAKSNTGELFF. The CDR3, as DNA: TGTGCCAGCAGTTTAGGTCCCCCCCTAGCGAAGTCGAACACCGGGGAGCTGTTTTTT. The chain joins TRBV28 to TRBJ2-2; weak D call: TRBD2 (6 bases). CDR1 MDHEN and CDR2 SYDVKM come from the germline V gene. V was cut by 2 bases and J by 0 bases, with 19 bases left in between. CDR3 length: 19 residues. Complete variable domain (other parts from reference TRBV28 and TRBJ2-2): DVKVTQSSRYLVKRTGEKVFLECVQDMDHENMFWYRQDPGLGLRLIYFSYDVKMKEKGDIPEGYSVSREKKERFSLILESASTNQTSMYLCASSLGPPLAKSNTGELFFGEGSRLTVL.

Many counts were recorded for this clonotype. This chain connects TRBV7-8 to TRBJ2-1; 10 nucleotides match TRBD1. There are 16 residues in the CDR3. The germline V gene encodes CDR1 SGHVS and CDR2 FQNEAQ. V was pared by 5 bases and J by 2 bases, with 6 bases of the junction left unmatched. The chain's CDR3 is CASSPRGQGAYNEQFF. CDR3 coding DNA: TGTGCCAGCAGCCCACGAGGACAGGGGGCCTACAATGAGCAGTTCTTC.

This clonotype was picked up a small number of times. The chain is built from TRBV7-9 and TRBJ1-6, with a possible D match to TRBD1 (6 bases). The CDR3 length is 16 residues. Germline values: CDR1 SEHNR, CDR2 FQNEAQ (reference sequence). V was trimmed by 5 bases and J by 4 bases, leaving 15 bases between them. The CDR3 sequence: CASSPLPGAYNSPLHF. CDR3 nucleotide sequence: TGTGCCAGCAGCCCACTCCCAGGGGCATATAATTCACCCCTCCACTTT.

This clonotype has just a few counts. V is TRBV6-1 and J is TRBJ2-1, with D unresolved. The germline V and J ends were trimmed by 1 base and 0 bases, with 13 bases remaining between them. Germline CDR1 and CDR2: MNHNS and SASEGT. The CDR3 is 17 residues long. CDR3 bases: TGTGCCAGCAGTGAAGTTGATATAAGACACTCCTACAATGAGCAGTTCTTC. This sequence encodes CASSEVDIRHSYNEQFF.

This chain joins TRBV20-1 and TRBJ1-5; possibly TRBD1 for D (5 bases). The CDR3 is 15 residues long. The V end lost 3 bases, the J end lost 4 bases, and 16 bases lay between the germline ends. CDR1 and CDR2 from the germline V gene are DFQATT and SNEGSKA (reference sequence). The CDR3 is CSASPPGGGNQPQHF. The CDR3 DNA reads TGCAGTGCTAGTCCCCCGGGTGGGGGGAATCAGCCCCAGCATTTT.

The chain carries TRBV27 and TRBJ1-1; D call uncertain. CDR1 is MNHEY, CDR2 SMNVEV, per germline (reference sequence). The CDR3 contains 11 residues. Trimming took off 4 bases at V and 4 bases at J, with 4 bases between the two ends. For the CDR3, the DNA is TGTGCCAGCAGTTCCCGCACTGAAGCTTTCTTT. Its protein product is CASSSRTEAFF.

This clonotype was observed a handful of times. The gene calls are TRBV20-1 and TRBJ2-2; TRBD2 aligns across 14 bases. Trimming took 2 bases from V and 1 from J; bases not matched to a gene: 9. The CDR3 length is 19 residues. Germline V gene data show CDR1 as DFQATT and CDR2 as SNEGSKA (reference sequence). This chain's CDR3 is CSARPRGTSGSRNTGELFF. In DNA, the CDR3 is TGCAGTGCTAGACCCAGGGGGACTAGCGGGAGTCGGAACACCGGGGAGCTGTTTTTT.

This clonotype was seen repeatedly, ten times or more. V gene TRBV6-1 combines with J gene TRBJ2-6; tentatively, D is TRBD1 (5 bases). V gave up 7 bases and J gave up 2 bases, with 12 bases separating them. Germline V gene data show CDR1 as MNHNS and CDR2 as SASEGT. CDR3 length: 15 amino acids. The CDR3 DNA follows: TGTGCCAGCATACAAGGGGCAACTGGGGCCAACGTCCTGACTTTC. It encodes CASIQGATGANVLTF.